A single T cell receptor beta chain is shown here with its context. Only Caucasian adults living in Nashville, Tennessee made up the donor group. CD45RA+ naive and CD45RA-negative memory subsets were separated from CD4+ cells. This sample stems from a study of shared clonotypes between healthy human individuals. The germline gives CDR1 SGHNT, CDR2 YENEEA. V was pared by 1 base and J by 0 bases, with 2 bases of the junction left unmatched. The CDR3 loop spans 15 amino acids. Several immunoSEQ plates received, in even portions, the genomic DNA of each subset. Clones were sequenced by immunoSEQ multiplex PCR, and TCRdb holds only the in-frame ones, with some missing. The sample has about 980,000 clones; approximately 80% are singletons.

The receptor comes from a man aged 18 to 30 in good health. The sequenced sample was memory CD4+ T cells sorted from blood. Subset: CD45RA-negative fraction. The chain combines TRBV11-3 with TRBJ2-7; 8 bases map to TRBD1. CDR3 region: CASSLGTGPSYEQYF. The CDR3 region has the DNA TGTGCCAGCAGCTTAGGGACAGGGCCCTCCTACGAGCAGTACTTC.